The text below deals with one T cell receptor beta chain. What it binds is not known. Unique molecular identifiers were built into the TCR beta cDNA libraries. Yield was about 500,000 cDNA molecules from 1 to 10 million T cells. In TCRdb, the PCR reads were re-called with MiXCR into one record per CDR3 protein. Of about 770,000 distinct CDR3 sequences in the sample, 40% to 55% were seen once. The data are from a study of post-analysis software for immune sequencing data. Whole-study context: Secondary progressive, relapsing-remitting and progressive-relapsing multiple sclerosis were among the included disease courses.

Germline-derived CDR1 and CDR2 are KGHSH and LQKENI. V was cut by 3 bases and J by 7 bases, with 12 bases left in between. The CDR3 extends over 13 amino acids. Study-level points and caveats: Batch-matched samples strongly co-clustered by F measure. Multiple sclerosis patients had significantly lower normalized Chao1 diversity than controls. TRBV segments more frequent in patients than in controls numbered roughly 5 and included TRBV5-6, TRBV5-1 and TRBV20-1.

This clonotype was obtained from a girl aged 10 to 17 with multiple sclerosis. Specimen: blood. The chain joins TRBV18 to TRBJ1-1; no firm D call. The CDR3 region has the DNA TGTGCCAGCTCACCTCTGGACGGGGATGAAGCTTTCTTT. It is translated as CASSPLDGDEAFF.